The entry that follows covers one T cell receptor beta chain sequence. The entry originates in a study of shared clonotypes between healthy human individuals. Study-wide context: Per donor, CD8 memory used one plate, CD8 naive used two, CD4 memory used three and CD4 naive used three.

All of the donors resided in Nashville, Tennessee, and each was a Caucasian adult. Sequencing was performed with immunoSEQ multiplex PCR; in TCRdb, only in-frame clones are kept and a portion is missing. The sample includes about 2.5 million clones, 92% of them seen just once. This receptor was identified in a man aged 18 to 29 in good health. Some clones in this sample may be carry-over from other donors' samples. Material: naive CD4+ T cells from PBMCs. Documented subset: CD45RA+ positively selected.

The chain's CDR3 is CASSPIGGLTGGRFGYTF. CDR3 nucleotide sequence: TGTGCCAGCAGCCCGATCGGTGGCTTGACAGGGGGCAGGTTTGGCTACACCTTC. The rearrangement joins TRBV11-2 to TRBJ1-2; 10 positions match TRBD1. Germline V gene lookup returns CDR1 SGHAT and CDR2 FQNNGV. V lost 5 bases, J lost 7 bases, and 19 bases stayed unmatched. There are 18 residues in the CDR3.